Listed here is a single T cell receptor beta chain. What it binds is not known. The CDR3 has 14 residues. The V end was cut by 3 bases, the J end by 3 bases, with 15 bases between. The germline gives CDR1 SQVTM, CDR2 ANQGSEA. Sequencing targeted expressed TCRB transcripts, as all isolated RNA had been reverse transcribed. Measured with immunoSEQ multiplex PCR; TCRdb has only the in-frame clones, and not every one. The profile shows roughly 300,000 clones, over 7% of them singletons. The entry originates in a study of beta chain features in type 1 diabetes. Overall study results and limits: In all four CD4+ subsets, TCRB CDR3 length was significantly, moderately reduced in type 1 diabetes.

The rearrangement uses TRBV29-1 and TRBJ2-7; possible D gene TRBD2, 7 bases. Source material: central memory CD4+ T cells from blood. The TCR comes from a man aged 30-40 years with type 1 diabetes. CDR3 residues: CSVDIGGVSYEQYF. The CDR3 nucleotides are TGCAGCGTTGATATAGGGGGGGTGAGCTACGAGCAGTACTTC.